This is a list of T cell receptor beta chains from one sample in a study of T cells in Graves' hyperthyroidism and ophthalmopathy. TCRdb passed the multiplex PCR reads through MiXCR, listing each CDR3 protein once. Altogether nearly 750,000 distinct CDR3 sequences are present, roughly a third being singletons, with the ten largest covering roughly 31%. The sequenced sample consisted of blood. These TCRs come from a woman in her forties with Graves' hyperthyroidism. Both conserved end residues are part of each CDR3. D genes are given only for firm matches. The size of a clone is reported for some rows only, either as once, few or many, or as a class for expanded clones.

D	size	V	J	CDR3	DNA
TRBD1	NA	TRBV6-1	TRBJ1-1	CASSENWPMNRGEAFF	TGTGCCAGCAGTGAAAACTGGCCCATGAACAGGGGTGAAGCTTTCTTT
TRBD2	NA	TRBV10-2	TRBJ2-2	CASSGLDPGELFF	TGCGCCAGCAGCGGACTAGACCCCGGGGAGCTGTTTTTT
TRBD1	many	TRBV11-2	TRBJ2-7	CASSITGTGGGGQYF	TGTGCCAGCAGCATAACCGGGACAGGGGGCGGCGGGCAGTACTTC
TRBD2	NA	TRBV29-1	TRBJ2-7	CSAAGAGTYEQYF	TGTAGCGCCGCGGGAGCGGGAACCTACGAGCAGTACTTC
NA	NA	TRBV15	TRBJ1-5	CATSIEVGQPQHF	TGTGCCACCAGCATTGAGGTCGGGCAGCCCCAGCATTTT
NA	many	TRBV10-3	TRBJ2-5	CATLPDLGQETQYF	TGTGCCACCCTACCCGATCTAGGGCAAGAGACCCAGTACTTC
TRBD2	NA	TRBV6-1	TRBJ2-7	CASRPGRATGYEQCF	TGTGCCAGCAGGCCAGGGAGGGCCACGGGCTACGAGCAGTGCTTC
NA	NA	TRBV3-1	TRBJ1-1	CASSQGAWNTEAFF	TGTGCCAGCAGCCAGGGGGCGTGGAACACTGAAGCTTTCTTT
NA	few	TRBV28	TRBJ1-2	CASRSHTAYGYTF	TGTGCCAGCAGATCCCATACGGCCTATGGCTACACCTTC
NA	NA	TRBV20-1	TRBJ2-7	CSARTVQTTYEQYF	TGCAGTGCTAGGACGGTTCAGACAACCTACGAGCAGTACTTC
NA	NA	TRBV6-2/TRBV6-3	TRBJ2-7	CASSYGGETYEQYF	TGTGCCAGCAGTTACGGTGGGGAGACCTACGAGCAGTACTTC
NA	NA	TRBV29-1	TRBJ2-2	CSARGENTGELFF	TGCAGCGCTCGGGGAGAGAACACCGGGGAGCTGTTTTTT
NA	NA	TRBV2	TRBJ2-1	CASSEGTEASYNEQFF	TGTGCCAGCAGTGAAGGGACGGAGGCCTCCTACAATGAGCAGTTCTTC
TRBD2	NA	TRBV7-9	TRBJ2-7	CASSPGTRSEQYF	TGTGCCAGCAGCCCGGGGACTAGGAGTGAACAGTACTTC
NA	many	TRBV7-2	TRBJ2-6	CASSLSSGANVLTF	TGTGCCAGCAGCTTATCCTCTGGGGCCAACGTCCTGACTTTC
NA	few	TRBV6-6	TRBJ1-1	CASSYSMKGRTEAFF	TGTGCCAGCAGTTACTCGATGAAAGGGCGGACTGAAGCTTTCTTT
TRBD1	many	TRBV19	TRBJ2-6	CASSATGVGANVLTF	TGTGCCAGTAGTGCGACAGGGGTTGGGGCCAACGTCCTGACTTTC
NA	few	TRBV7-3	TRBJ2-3	CASSPTGSDVPTQYF	TGTGCCAGCAGCCCTACCGGGTCGGACGTGCCTACGCAGTATTTT
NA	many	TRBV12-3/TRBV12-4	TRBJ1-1	CASSLGGTWAFF	TGTGCCAGCAGTTTAGGGGGGACGTGGGCTTTCTTT
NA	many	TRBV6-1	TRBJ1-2	CASSEGSFLYGYTF	TGTGCCAGCAGTGAAGGAAGCTTCCTGTATGGCTACACCTTC
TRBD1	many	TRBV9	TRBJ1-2	CASSAGTASYGYTF	TGTGCCAGCAGCGCCGGGACAGCCTCTTATGGCTACACCTTC